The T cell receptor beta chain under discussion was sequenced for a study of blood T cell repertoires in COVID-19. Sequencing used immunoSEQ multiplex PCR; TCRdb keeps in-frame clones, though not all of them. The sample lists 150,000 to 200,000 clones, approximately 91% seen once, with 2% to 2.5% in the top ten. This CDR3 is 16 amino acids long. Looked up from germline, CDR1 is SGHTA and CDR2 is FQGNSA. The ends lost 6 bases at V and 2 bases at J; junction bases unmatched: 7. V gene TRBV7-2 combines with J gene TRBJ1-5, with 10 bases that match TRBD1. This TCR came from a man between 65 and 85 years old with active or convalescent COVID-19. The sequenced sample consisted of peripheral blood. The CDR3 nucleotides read TGTGCCAGCAGAACGACAGGGGGCGCAGGCAATCAGCCCCAGCATTTT. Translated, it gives CASRTTGGAGNQPQHF. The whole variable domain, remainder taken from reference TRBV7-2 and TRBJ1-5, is GAGVSQSPSNKVTEKGKDVELRCDPISGHTALYWYRQSLGQGLEFLIYFQGNSAPDKSGLPSDRFSAERTGGSVSTLTIQRTQQEDSAVYLCASRTTGGAGNQPQHFGDGTRLSIL.